A single sample is the source of the 30 T cell receptor beta chains below, sequenced in a study of blood T cell repertoires in COVID-19. Produced via immunoSEQ multiplex PCR; TCRdb's table is partial and in-frame only. The sample has about 320,000 clones; about four fifths are singletons. Sequencing was done on a sample of peripheral blood. The receptor set was obtained from a woman between 50 and 59 years old with acute or convalescent COVID-19.

This rearrangement joins TRBV6-1 to TRBJ1-1; D call uncertain. Germline V lookup: CDR1 MNHNS, CDR2 SASEGT. Trimming removed 4 bases from V and 0 bases from J, with 15 bases in between. The CDR3 length is 16 residues. The CDR3 bases are TGTGCCAGCAGTGGATGGCGAAACAGCTTGAACACTGAAGCTTTCTTT. Protein: CASSGWRNSLNTEAFF.

The chain carries TRBV19 and TRBJ1-1, with D uncertain. The CDR3 runs to 15 residues. CDR1 and CDR2 from the germline V gene are LNHDA and SQIVND (reference sequence). The ends were cut back, 7 bases at V and 2 bases at J, with 17 bases in the middle. The CDR3 here is CASILNGAANTEAFF. The CDR3 coding sequence is TGTGCCAGTATACTAAATGGAGCTGCAAACACTGAAGCTTTCTTT.

The V gene is TRBV6-6, the J gene TRBJ2-2; D is possibly TRBD2 (5 bases). Trimming removed 5 bases at V and 6 bases at J, with 10 bases between. CDR3 length equals 13 residues. Germline assignment: CDR1 MNHNY and CDR2 SVGAGI (reference sequence). The DNA of the CDR3 is TGTGCCAGCAGTCCACGGGGAGCCGGGGAGCTGTTTTTT. It encodes CASSPRGAGELFF.

The chain couples TRBV5-5 to TRBJ2-1; TRBD2 might be the D (5 bases). The germline CDR1 and CDR2 sequences are SGHKS and YYEKEE (reference sequence). Trimming took off 2 bases at V and 0 bases at J, with 12 bases between the two ends. The CDR3 has 16 amino acids. The CDR3 coding sequence is TGTGCCAGCAGCTTCCGACTATCTAGCTCCTACAATGAGCAGTTCTTC. The encoded protein is CASSFRLSSSYNEQFF.

The chain uses TRBV6-5 and TRBJ2-3; TRBD1 matches at 8 bases. The ends lost 6 bases at V and 3 bases at J; junction bases unmatched: 5. The CDR3 runs to 14 residues. Germline V gives CDR1 MNHEY, CDR2 SVGAGI. CDR3 nucleotide sequence: TGTGCCAGCAGCTCCGGACAGGGAACAGATACGCAGTATTTT. Translation: CASSSGQGTDTQYF.

V usage is TRBV6-5 and J usage is TRBJ1-2; 11 bases agree with TRBD1. The germline gives CDR1 MNHEY, CDR2 SVGAGI. This CDR3 spans 15 amino acids. V trimming: 4 bases; J trimming: 8 bases; junction bases outside the gene matches: 9. CDR3 loop: CASSSPGGQGGGYTF. DNA of the CDR3: TGTGCCAGCAGTTCCCCGGGGGGACAGGGGGGCGGCTACACCTTC.

The rearrangement uses TRBV27 and TRBJ2-7; 7 bases match TRBD2. The length of the CDR3 is 14 residues. Per the germline V gene, CDR1 is MNHEY and CDR2 is SMNVEV (reference sequence). The ends lost 6 bases at V and 0 bases at J; junction bases unmatched: 5. CDR3 coding DNA: TGTGCCAGCAGGGGGACTACCAGCTCCTACGAGCAGTACTTC. Translated, it gives CASRGTTSSYEQYF.

The chain links TRBV5-4 to TRBJ1-6, with D perhaps matching TRBD1 (6 bases). V was trimmed by 0 bases and J by 10 bases, leaving 14 bases between them. This CDR3 contains 15 residues. Germline V gene lookup returns CDR1 SGHNT and CDR2 YYREEE (reference sequence). The CDR3 region has the DNA TGTGCCAGCAGCTTGGATGGGGGCGTCGAATCACCCCTCCACTTT. Translation: CASSLDGGVESPLHF.

The chain has TRBV7-2 and TRBJ1-2; no clear D. Germline loops: CDR1 SGHTA, CDR2 FQGNSA. The CDR3 sequence is 16 residues long. The V and J ends lost 1 base and 5 bases respectively, with 17 bases between them. DNA of the CDR3: TGTGCCAGCAGCTTAGGCAAGGGAGATGCCAAGTATGGCTACACCTTC. Translating gives CASSLGKGDAKYGYTF.

The rearrangement joins TRBV14 to TRBJ1-4; D ambiguous. The CDR3 consists of 15 residues. V lost 1 base to trimming and J lost 9 bases, with 15 bases between them. Germline-derived CDR1 and CDR2 are SGHDN and FVKESK. The CDR3 nucleotides read TGTGCCAGCAGCCAAGTGGCCGGGGTTGGGCAAAAACTGTTTTTT. This codes for CASSQVAGVGQKLFF.

The chain joins TRBV27 to TRBJ2-1; a weak D match, TRBD2 (6 bases). Germline values: CDR1 MNHEY, CDR2 SMNVEV (reference sequence). There are 15 residues in the CDR3. V lost 1 base and J 5 bases, leaving 12 bases between the germline ends. The CDR3 DNA sequence: TGTGCCAGCAGTTTATTGGGGGGAAAGGACAATGAGCAGTTCTTC. It specifies CASSLLGGKDNEQFF.

The V call is TRBV27, the J call TRBJ1-1; tentatively, D is TRBD1 (5 bases). CDR1 and CDR2 from the germline V gene are MNHEY and SMNVEV (reference sequence). There are 13 residues in the CDR3. Trimming removed 11 bases at V and 0 bases at J, with 13 bases between. CDR3 residues: CAASGSMNTEAFF. CDR3 nucleotides: TGTGCCGCCTCAGGGTCCATGAACACTGAAGCTTTCTTT.

This clone came up once. The sample contains more than one DNA sequence encoding this CDR3. V and J are TRBV2 and TRBJ2-5; no clear D gene. Trimming took 2 bases from V and 5 from J, leaving 3 bases between them. This CDR3 is built from 11 residues. In germline, CDR1 is SNHLY, CDR2 FYNNEI. The CDR3 loop is CASSERETQYF. Here the CDR3 DNA reads TGTGCCAGCAGTGAACGGGAGACCCAGTACTTC.

The V and J genes are TRBV5-1 and TRBJ2-1; D ambiguous. Trimming pared 4 bases from V and 12 bases from J, leaving 11 bases between. The CDR3 sequence is 11 residues long. The germline V gene has CDR1 SGHRS and CDR2 YFSETQ. CDR3 nucleotides: TGCGCCAGCAGCGGCAATGAGCGGCAGTTCTTC. Encoded protein: CASSGNERQFF.

This clone was counted between two and nine times. J is TRBJ1-5 and V is TRBV5-1; 7 nucleotides line up with TRBD1. CDR3 length equals 14 residues. In germline, CDR1 is SGHRS, CDR2 YFSETQ. Losses at the gene ends were 1 base for V and 8 bases for J; bases not matched to a gene: 6. The CDR3 nucleotides read TGCGCCAGCAGCTTGAGGCAGGGGGTCGAGCCCCAGCATTTT. Residues: CASSLRQGVEPQHF.

Only a few counts were recorded for this clone. V gene TRBV27 combines with J gene TRBJ1-1; a weak D match, TRBD1 (6 bases). The CDR3 totals 13 residues. Germline V gene data show CDR1 as MNHEY and CDR2 as SMNVEV (reference sequence). V was cut by 7 bases and J by 4 bases, with 13 bases left in between. This CDR3 is CASNGGAGTEAFF. CDR3 nucleotides: TGTGCCAGCAACGGGGGGGCAGGCACTGAAGCTTTCTTT.

The chain links TRBV30 to TRBJ1-6; no clear D gene. CDR1 is GTSNPN and CDR2 is SVGIG in the germline V gene (reference sequence). The ends were cut back, 6 bases at V and 0 bases at J, with 9 bases in the middle. CDR3 length: 14 amino acids. This chain's CDR3 is CACRSGSYNSPLHF. DNA for the CDR3: TGTGCCTGCCGGTCGGGCTCCTATAATTCACCCCTCCACTTT.

In regard to this clone: This sample also contains other DNA sequences that code for the same CDR3. The rearrangement links TRBV24-1 to TRBJ2-5; D perhaps matches TRBD2 (5 bases). V lost 1 base, J lost 5 bases, and 13 bases lay in between. The germline gives CDR1 KGHDR, CDR2 SFDVKD. This CDR3 is 15 amino acids long. The CDR3 reads CATSDLTSGEETQYF. In DNA, the CDR3 is TGTGCCACCAGTGATTTAACTAGTGGAGAGGAGACCCAGTACTTC.

The chain employs TRBV19 and TRBJ1-5, with 7 bases fitting TRBD1. With V trimmed by 4 bases and J by 11 bases, 2 bases remained unmatched. The CDR3 runs to 11 residues. CDR1 is LNHDA, CDR2 SQIVND, per germline (reference sequence). This CDR3 is CASSNGQAQHF. The CDR3, as DNA: TGTGCCAGTAGTAATGGACAGGCCCAGCATTTT.

Here the CDR3 reads CASSYSWRLQETQYF. CDR3 coding DNA: TGTGCCAGCAGTTACTCTTGGAGGCTCCAAGAGACCCAGTACTTC. V gene TRBV6-5 combines with J gene TRBJ2-5, with D possibly being TRBD2 (5 bases). The CDR3 consists of 15 residues. CDR1 is MNHEY and CDR2 is SVGAGI in the germline V gene. Trimming removed 0 bases at V and 1 base at J, with 9 bases between.

The rearrangement joins TRBV7-9 to TRBJ2-7; D unclear. Per germline, CDR1 SEHNR and CDR2 FQNEAQ (reference sequence). The CDR3 runs to 11 residues. V shed 3 bases and J shed 8 bases, with 8 bases lying between them. The CDR3 loop is CASSFLGKQYF. CDR3 in DNA: TGTGCCAGCAGCTTCCTAGGAAAGCAGTACTTC. Supplemented by reference TRBV7-9 and TRBJ2-7, the full variable domain reads DTGVSQNPRHKITKRGQNVTFRCDPISEHNRLYWYRQTLGQGPEFLTYFQNEAQLEKSRLLSDRFSAERPKGSFSTLEIQRTEQGDSAMYLCASSFLGKQYFGPGTRLTVT.

CDR3 coding DNA: TGTGCGATCAGGCCGCAGGGCAACTCCTACGAGCAGTACGTC. Protein sequence: CAIRPQGNSYEQYV. This chain uses TRBV10-3 with TRBJ2-7; a weak D match, TRBD1 (5 bases). The CDR3 is 14 residues long. Germline CDR1 reads ENHRY; CDR2 reads SYGVKD.

The chain couples TRBV11-2 to TRBJ1-2, with TRBD1 identical over 7 bases. Germline CDR1 SGHAT, CDR2 FQNNGV. The trim removed 5 bases at V and 4 bases at J, leaving 13 bases unmatched. The CDR3 is 16 residues long. The chain's CDR3 is CASSPVTGRLVYGYTF. The CDR3 DNA reads TGTGCCAGCAGCCCTGTGACAGGGCGGTTGGTCTATGGCTACACCTTC.

V gene TRBV7-2 combines with J gene TRBJ1-3, with D unresolved. The CDR3 extends over 14 amino acids. The V gene lost 4 bases and the J gene lost 0 bases, with 7 bases spanning the gap. Germline CDR1 is SGHTA and CDR2 is FQGNSA. CDR3 nucleotides: TGTGCCAGCAGCTACTCAGGCTCTGGAAACACCATATATTTT. It specifies CASSYSGSGNTIYF.

This rearrangement joins TRBV30 to TRBJ1-1, with D possibly being TRBD1 (5 bases). This CDR3 region has 12 residues. The V end was cut by 4 bases, the J end by 1 base, with 7 bases between. Germline CDR1 is GTSNPN and CDR2 is SVGIG (reference sequence). As DNA, the CDR3 is TGTGCCTGGACAACAGGGAACACTGAAGCTTTCTTT. Amino acid sequence: CAWTTGNTEAFF.

Regarding this clone: Other nucleotide sequences in the sample specify the same CDR3. V usage is TRBV5-1 and J usage is TRBJ1-1; 8 nucleotides match TRBD1. CDR1 SGHRS and CDR2 YFSETQ come from the germline V gene. V lost 4 bases and J lost 1; bases outside the gene matches: 3. The CDR3 spans 14 residues. The CDR3 DNA sequence: TGCGCCAGCAGCGCCGGGACAGGGAACACTGAAGCTTTCTTT. Translation: CASSAGTGNTEAFF.

This clone has only a few counts. The V gene is TRBV28, the J gene TRBJ1-4; D is unresolved. Germline CDR1 is MDHEN and CDR2 is SYDVKM. This CDR3 has 16 amino acids. Trimming cost V 6 bases and J 7 bases, with 21 bases left between them. The CDR3 DNA follows: TGTGCCAGCAGCCCACTCGACATAGGAGGACGTGAAAAACTGTTTTTT. It specifies CASSPLDIGGREKLFF.

The chain is built from TRBV4-1 and TRBJ2-3; perhaps TRBD2 as D (6 bases). Germline V lookup: CDR1 MGHRA, CDR2 YSYEKL. V shed 1 base and J shed 2 bases, with 13 bases lying between them. The CDR3 totals 16 residues. The CDR3 bases are TGCGCCAGCAGCCAAGGGAGGGCGGGGCCCACAGATACGCAGTATTTT. Protein product: CASSQGRAGPTDTQYF.

The chain employs TRBV7-8 and TRBJ1-1; unclear D gene. The CDR3 contains 13 residues. The V end lost 1 base, the J end lost 6 bases, and 9 bases lay between the germline ends. Germline V gene data show CDR1 as SGHVS and CDR2 as FQNEAQ. CDR3 region: CASSLDKQAEAFF. The CDR3 coding sequence is TGTGCCAGCAGCTTAGATAAGCAGGCTGAAGCTTTCTTT.

This clone was detected only once. The chain joins TRBV5-1 to TRBJ1-1; the D is unclear. CDR3 length: 13 amino acids. CDR1 is SGHRS, CDR2 YFSETQ, per germline. Trimming took 0 bases from V and 3 from J, leaving 6 bases between them. CDR3: CASSLVSDTEAFF. CDR3 sequence (DNA): TGCGCCAGCAGCTTGGTTTCGGACACTGAAGCTTTCTTT.